This T cell receptor beta chain was obtained from a study of blood T cells in healthy people across ages (dated by TCRdb to between 2014 and 2017). As for the study more broadly: In model experiments, template switching captured about one uniquely barcoded TCR beta cDNA molecule for every two T cells. The study measured age-related changes in TCR beta repertoire diversity using deep sequencing normalized with unique cDNA molecular identifiers. Four age groups were formed from the donors: young (average approximately 17 years), middle-aged (around 37), aged (roughly 56) and long-lived (around 80). To avoid experimental bias, donors of different ages were randomly spread across the sequencing lanes. Two additional independent replicas of 1 million unique cDNA reads from the same blood draw were analyzed for two donors (one aged 18 to 30 and one aged 80 or older).

The library was prepared using 5' RACE. Instrument used: Illumina HiSeq 2500. A second about 7 to 12 cycle PCR used a sample-barcoded 5' primer and a J-beta primer mix. A template-switch 5' adaptor carrying 12 random nucleotides introduced a unique molecular identifier onto each TCR beta cDNA molecule. At least 2.5 million CDR3-containing paired-end reads were obtained from each sample. All of the RNA was converted into first-strand cDNA using the Mint cDNA synthesis kit, with a TRBC-specific oligonucleotide serving as the primer. Following uracil-DNA glycosylase treatment, all cDNA underwent a first 18-cycle PCR with the universal primers M1SS and BC2_uni_R. As for the original processing: For normalization, 1 million high-quality reads were randomly selected from each sample, with every read carrying a distinct molecular identifier. Reads with shared molecular identifiers were discarded instead of being binned into consensus sequences. MiTCR, set to a Q25 quality threshold and the strictest error-elimination algorithm, was used for CDR3 identification, clonotype clustering and error correction. A nonparametric unseen species model with Euler transformation was used to estimate lower-bound total TCR beta diversity. TCRdb redid the processing of the public reads, applying fastp at Q25 and MiXCR, and retained in-frame beta chains. Duplicate CDR3 protein sequences are folded into a single record with the most common DNA and genes. TCRdb, rather than the study authors, made the V and J calls. The sample table contains around 1,100,000 distinct CDR3 sequences; only one count was recorded for more than 30% of them. 10% to 15% of the sample goes to the ten largest clones.

The germline V gene gives CDR1 as SGHRS and CDR2 as YFSETQ. Spanning cysteine to phenylalanine, the CDR3 consists of 13 amino acids. Only the CDR3 region is kept as DNA, spanning 39 bases read in frame from base 1. The roughly 39 donors, aged about 6 to 95 years, were systemically healthy Caucasian individuals from Russia. About 9.1 milliliters of peripheral blood were collected from each donor into EDTA-treated Vacutainer tubes. Ficoll-Paque density-gradient centrifugation was used to isolate PBMCs, with at least 6.5 million per sample. Trizol reagent was used to extract total RNA from the PBMCs, yielding at least 5 micrograms per sample. For every donor, an aliquot of PBMCs went through flow cytometry to measure the percentages of naive CD45RAhigh/CD27high T cells. There are many counts of this clonotype. No cognate antigen has been identified for it. One junction end does not reproduce the germline sequence, and a read error may be involved.

Here is what the overall study found, with its caveats: Because the CMV infection status of the donors was unknown, age-related changes in expanded clonotypes may potentially have been confounded. A strong correlation was found between observed TCR beta diversity and the percentage of naive T cells measured by flow cytometry. The long-lived group showed more naive CD4+ T cells, fewer expanded clones and increased TCR diversity than the aged group, suggesting age selection. Observed TCR beta diversity per million T cells fell roughly linearly with age, and a significant reduction was already apparent by age roughly 40. Estimates of total diversity based on one million sequenced T cells were considered lower bounds and underestimates. Since profiling was done on bulk unsorted PBMCs, naive and antigen-experienced compartments could not be conclusively compared.

Sequencing was done on a sample of blood. Here the chain combines TRBV5-1 and TRBJ2-3, with the D gene not clear enough to name. This TCR came from a man younger than 30 in good health. The DNA sequence is TGTGCCAGCAGCTTAGTTAGCACAGATACGCAGTATTTT. Its protein reads: CASSLVSTDTQYF.